What follows describes a single TCR beta chain. This sample was taken from a study of blood T cell repertoires in COVID-19. Study-level background: Both acute and convalescent COVID-19 samples were obtained from the United States, Italy and Spain.

As processed by the authors: Scientists estimated how many nucleated cells there were by amplifying reference gene primers. The table came from immunoSEQ multiplex PCR; TCRdb's copy has only in-frame clones and leaves some out. The V and J calls and clone size come from that table; D and trimming were worked out from the DNA. The sample yields 130,000 or so clones, just over 85% seen once. The CDR3 covers 15 residues. The ends were cut back, 5 bases at V and 0 bases at J, with 11 bases in the middle. Germline loops: CDR1 SGDLS, CDR2 YYNGEE. This rearrangement joins TRBV9 to TRBJ1-4; D gene uncertain. Sequenced input: peripheral blood. This TCR came from an older woman with acute or convalescent COVID-19. In DNA form, the CDR3 reads TGTGCCAGCAGTGGAGGAGGGTCAACTAATGAAAAACTGTTTTTT. Translation: CASSGGGSTNEKLFF.